This T cell receptor beta chain was obtained from a study of CXCR3-negative and CXCR3-positive naive CD8 T cells (dated by TCRdb to between 2018 and 2021). Regarding the research as a whole: Approximately 130 million TRB reads were obtained in total, roughly 1.5 +/- 0.3 million reads per library. The diversity and physicochemical repertoire analyses included roughly ten donors pooled from two independent experiments. Naive subsets from about 5 donors and memory cells from 3 donors were included in the TRBV-TRBJ cluster analysis. Overall results and qualifications from the work: Freshly isolated PBMCs were used for most assays because CXCR3 expression went down partially after cryopreservation. Compared with CXCR3-negative naive cells, CXCR3-positive naive cells had TRB CDR3s with higher hydrophobicity (lower Kidera factor 4), lower energy, and higher strength and volume indices. Naive CXCR3-negative and CXCR3-positive cells from the same donor showed similar TRBV-TRBJ usage, whereas memory cells showed distinct patterns. Because surface CD5, which is linked to self-reactivity in mice, was comparable between the naive subsets, TCR interaction strength was also inferred from the physicochemical properties of TRB CDR3s. Comparably high repertoire diversity was found in both naive subsets, whereas much lower repertoire diversity was found in memory CD8+ T cells.

A note on this clonotype: The antigen this receptor binds is unknown.

Reading the germline V gene gives CDR1 MDHEN and CDR2 SYDVKM. From the cysteine up to the phenylalanine, the CDR3 has a length of 12 residues. Only the protein is available. Instrument on record: NextSeq 550. The Human TCR Profiling Kit (MiLaboratory) was used to make UMI-labeled 5' RACE TRB cDNA libraries. cDNA synthesis used the entire amount of extracted RNA, and PCR amplification then used the entire amount of cDNA produced. Libraries were prepared in parallel with an identical number of PCR cycles. In the original analysis: With a minimum of two reads required per UMI, MIGEC and MiXCR pulled out about 49,000 +/- 11,000 unique UMI-labeled TRB cDNA molecules from each library. An average of approximately 40,000 +/- 10,000 functional in-frame TRB CDR3 nucleotide clonotypes without stop codons was found per library. After downsampling to 5000 UMI-labeled TRB molecules per sample, diversity metrics, including normalized Shannon-Wiener and Chao1, were computed in VDJtools. Clonotype-size-weighted physicochemical properties of the central five CDR3 residues (interaction energy, strength, volume and Kidera factor 4) were computed in VDJtools. TCRdb reprocessed the reads, and each CDR3 protein sequence is entered once, without DNA. In this record, the V and J calls reflect TCRdb's handling and not the investigators' own analysis. This sample's listing comprises about 120,000 distinct CDR3 sequences. About 0.35% of the sample is held by the ten biggest clonotypes.

Each CD8+ T cell subset was flow-sorted in triplicate, and approximately 280,000 cells per subset were placed directly into RLT lysis buffer. Naive CD8+ T cells were defined stringently as CD45RO-CCR7+CD27+CD95- to exclude memory contaminants. Peripheral blood mononuclear cells were isolated from buffy coats by standard density gradient centrifugation. Naive CXCR3-negative and CXCR3-positive CD8+ T cells were flow-sorted on a FACSAria III. Total RNA was extracted from sorted cells using an RNeasy Mini Kit. The sequenced sample consisted of naive CXCR3+ CD8+ T cells from blood. This sample's cell subset or site label indicates: CD45RO-CCR7+CD27+CD95- naive CD8+ T cells expressing CXCR3 (TNR3+). The sequence was obtained from a human donor in good health. Some clones in this sample may be carry-over from other donors' samples. The V and J genes are TRBV28 and TRBJ2-7; TCRdb's D call of TRBD1 is untestable without DNA. This receptor carries the CDR3 CASRRGGYEQYF.